This T cell receptor beta chain was obtained from a study of PD-1 blockade in classical Hodgkin lymphoma. Regarding time point: cycle 4 day 1 (C4D1), after 6 weeks of nivolumab. Each and every patient relapsed after autologous stem cell transplantation, and patients got differing brentuximab vedotin exposure. Using immunoSEQ multiplex PCR, the repertoire was profiled, and TCRdb retains in-frame clones only, with some absent. Counted here are some 4,500 clones, approximately 67% occurring once; the ten biggest clones make up approximately 27%. The CDR3 runs to 14 residues. Germline assignment: CDR1 MNHEY and CDR2 SMNVEV (reference sequence). V was cut by 5 bases and J by 2 bases, with 10 bases left in between.

Sequenced material: peripheral blood mononuclear cells (PBMCs), taken before the fourth cycle of nivolumab. The chain recombines TRBV27 with TRBJ1-5; D not resolved. The receptor was derived from a human donor with classical Hodgkin lymphoma. This chain's CDR3 is CASSLTGRNQPQHF. CDR3 nucleotide sequence: TGTGCCAGCAGTCTAACGGGCCGCAATCAGCCCCAGCATTTT.